This T cell receptor (beta chain) derives from a study of T cell repertoires in cytomegalovirus infection. Using its own MiXCR run on the reads, TCRdb lists one record per CDR3 protein. The sample lists 750,000 to 950,000 distinct CDR3 sequences; about 28% were seen once. As for this clonotype: The antigen is undetermined.

Study findings and constraints: Of the TCR beta families, the public ones yielded a cumulative frequency that identified carriers of CMV plus the relevant HLA. What dominated the ex vivo response were HLA-C-restricted CMV-specific TCR beta clonotypes.

The ends were cut back, 4 bases at V and 8 bases at J, with 24 bases in the middle. The CDR3 has 17 residues. Germline V gene lookup returns CDR1 SGHRS and CDR2 YFSETQ. Sequenced here: cultured CD8+ T cells from PBMCs, sampled from culture after CMV antigen stimulation. The receptor's source is a human donor in good health (CMV status not recorded). Some clones in this sample may be carry-over from other donors' samples. The chain uses TRBV5-1 and TRBJ1-4; D not resolved. CDR3 DNA: TGCGCCAGCAGCCCCATGGAGGGCAGACCGGTCAGGGAAAAACTGTTTTTT. It yields the protein CASSPMEGRPVREKLFF.